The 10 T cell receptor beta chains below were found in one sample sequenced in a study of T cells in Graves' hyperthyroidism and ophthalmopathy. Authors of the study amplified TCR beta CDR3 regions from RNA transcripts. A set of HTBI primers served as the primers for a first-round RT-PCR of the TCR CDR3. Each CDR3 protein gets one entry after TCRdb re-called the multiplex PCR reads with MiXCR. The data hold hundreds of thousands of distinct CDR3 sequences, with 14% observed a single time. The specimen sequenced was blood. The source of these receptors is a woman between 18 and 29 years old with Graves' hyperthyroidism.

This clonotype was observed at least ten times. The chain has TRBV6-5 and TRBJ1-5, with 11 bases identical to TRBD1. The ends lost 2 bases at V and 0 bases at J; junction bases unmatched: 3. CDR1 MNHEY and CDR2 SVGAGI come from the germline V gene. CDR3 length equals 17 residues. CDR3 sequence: CASSYGTGGYSNQPQHF. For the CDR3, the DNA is TGTGCCAGCAGTTACGGGACAGGGGGTTATAGCAATCAGCCCCAGCATTTT.

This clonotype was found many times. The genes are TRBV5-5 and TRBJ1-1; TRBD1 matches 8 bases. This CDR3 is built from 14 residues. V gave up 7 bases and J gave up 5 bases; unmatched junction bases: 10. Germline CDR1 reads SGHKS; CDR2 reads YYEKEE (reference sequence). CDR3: CASAGGTGYTEAFF. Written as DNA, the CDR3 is TGTGCCAGCGCAGGCGGGACAGGCTATACTGAAGCTTTCTTT.

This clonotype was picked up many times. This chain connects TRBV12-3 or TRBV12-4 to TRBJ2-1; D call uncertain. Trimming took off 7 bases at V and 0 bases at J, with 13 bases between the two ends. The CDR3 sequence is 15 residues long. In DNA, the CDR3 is TGTGCCAGCACCGAAAATGTCCGCTCCTACAATGAGCAGTTCTTC. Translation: CASTENVRSYNEQFF.

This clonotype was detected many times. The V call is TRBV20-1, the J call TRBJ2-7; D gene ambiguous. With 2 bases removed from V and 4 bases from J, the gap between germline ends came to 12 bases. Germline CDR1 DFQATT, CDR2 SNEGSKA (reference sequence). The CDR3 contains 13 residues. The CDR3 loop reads CSARLPTTYEQYF. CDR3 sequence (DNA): TGCAGTGCTAGATTACCGACCACTTACGAGCAGTACTTC.

CDR3 amino acids: CASSPNAVPLITMGYTF. The CDR3 coding sequence is TGTGCCAGCTCACCCAACGCCGTCCCGCTTATAACTATGGGCTACACCTTC. V gene TRBV18 combines with J gene TRBJ1-2; D is unclear. V lost 3 bases, J lost 8 bases, and 25 bases lay in between. Germline V gene sequence: CDR1 KGHSH, CDR2 LQKENI. The CDR3 extends over 17 amino acids.

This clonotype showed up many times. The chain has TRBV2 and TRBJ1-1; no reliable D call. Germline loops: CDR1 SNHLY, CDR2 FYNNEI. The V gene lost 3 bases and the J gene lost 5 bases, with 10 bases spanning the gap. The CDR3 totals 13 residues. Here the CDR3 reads CASSDWEGTEAFF. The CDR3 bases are TGTGCCAGCAGTGATTGGGAGGGTACTGAAGCTTTCTTT.

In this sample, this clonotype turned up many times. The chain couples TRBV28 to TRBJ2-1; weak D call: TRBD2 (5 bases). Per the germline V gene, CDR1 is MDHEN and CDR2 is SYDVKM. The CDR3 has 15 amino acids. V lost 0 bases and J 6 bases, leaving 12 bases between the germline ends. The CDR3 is CASSLWWEPSNEQFF. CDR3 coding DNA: TGTGCCAGCAGTTTATGGTGGGAGCCGTCCAATGAGCAGTTCTTC.

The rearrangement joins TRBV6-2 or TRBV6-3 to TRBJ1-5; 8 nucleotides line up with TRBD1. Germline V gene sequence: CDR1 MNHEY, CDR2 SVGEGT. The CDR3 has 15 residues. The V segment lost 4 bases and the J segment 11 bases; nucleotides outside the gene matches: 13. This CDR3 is CASSSSWETGEAQHF. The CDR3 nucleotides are TGTGCCAGCAGTTCCTCGTGGGAGACAGGGGAAGCCCAGCATTTT.

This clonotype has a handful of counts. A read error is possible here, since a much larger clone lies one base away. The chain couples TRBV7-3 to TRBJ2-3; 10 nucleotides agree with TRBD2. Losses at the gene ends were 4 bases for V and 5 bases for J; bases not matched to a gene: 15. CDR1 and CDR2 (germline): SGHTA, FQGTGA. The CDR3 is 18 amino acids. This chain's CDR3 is CASSSPGPAGGPKDTQYF. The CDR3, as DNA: TGTGCCAGCAGCTCACCAGGGCCAGCGGGAGGGCCCAAAGATACGCAGTATTTT.

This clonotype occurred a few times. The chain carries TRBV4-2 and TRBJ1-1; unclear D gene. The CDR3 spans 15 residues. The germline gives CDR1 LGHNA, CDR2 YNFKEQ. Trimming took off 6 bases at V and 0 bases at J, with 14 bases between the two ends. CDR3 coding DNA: TGTGCCAGCAGTCCCTGGCCGGGAATGAACACTGAAGCTTTCTTT. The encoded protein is CASSPWPGMNTEAFF.